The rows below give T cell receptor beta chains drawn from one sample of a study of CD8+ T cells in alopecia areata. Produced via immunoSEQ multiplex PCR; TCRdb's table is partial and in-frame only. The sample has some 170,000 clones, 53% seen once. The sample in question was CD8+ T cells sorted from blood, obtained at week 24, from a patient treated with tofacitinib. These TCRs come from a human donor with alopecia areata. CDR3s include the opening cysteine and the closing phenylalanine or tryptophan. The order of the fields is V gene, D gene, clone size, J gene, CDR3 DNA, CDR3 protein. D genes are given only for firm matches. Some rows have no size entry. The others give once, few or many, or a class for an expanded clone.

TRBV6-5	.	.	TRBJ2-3	TGTGCCAGCAGCCTACTAGCTGGCACAGATACGCAGTATTTT	CASSLLAGTDTQYF
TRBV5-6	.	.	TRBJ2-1	TGTGCCAGCAGCGGAGGGGTCAACAATGAGCAGTTCTTC	CASSGGVNNEQFF
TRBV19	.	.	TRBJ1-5	TGTGCCAGTAGTACCTCTCAAGGGGGTAATCAGCCCCAGCATTTT	CASSTSQGGNQPQHF
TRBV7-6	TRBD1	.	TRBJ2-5	TGTGCCAGCAGCTTGGGCCAGGGGGCCCCACGGGAGACCCAGTACTTC	CASSLGQGAPRETQYF
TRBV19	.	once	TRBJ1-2	TGTGCCAGTAGTATAGTGGATTCAGGGATCGTTGGCTACACCTTC	CASSIVDSGIVGYTF
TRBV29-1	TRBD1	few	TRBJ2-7	TGCAGCGTCGCCGGGACAGGTCTAAACGAGCAGTACTTC	CSVAGTGLNEQYF
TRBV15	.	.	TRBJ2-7	TGTGCCACCAGCAGAGGCCGGGAAAGCTCCTACGAGCAGTACTTC	CATSRGRESSYEQYF
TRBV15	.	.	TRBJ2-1	TGTGCCACCAGCAGTTTTGGAGGGACCTACAATGAGCAGTTCTTC	CATSSFGGTYNEQFF
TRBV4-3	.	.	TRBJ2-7	TGCGCCAGCAGCCAAGATGGTCGGGGGACAAGCTACGAGCAGTACTTC	CASSQDGRGTSYEQYF
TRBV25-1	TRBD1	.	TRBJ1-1	TGTGCCAGCAGTCAGGGGGTTCTGACTGAAGCTTTCTTT	CASSQGVLTEAFF
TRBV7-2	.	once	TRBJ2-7	TGTGCCAGCAGCGGCAGTGGTACAGTCGAGCAGTACTTC	CASSGSGTVEQYF
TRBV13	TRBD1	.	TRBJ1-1	TGTGCCAGCAGCATGGGACAGAGGGACACTGAAGCTTTCTTT	CASSMGQRDTEAFF
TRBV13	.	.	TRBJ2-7	TGTGCCAGCAGCTTAGGAGCGGCCTCCTACGAGCAGTACTTC	CASSLGAASYEQYF
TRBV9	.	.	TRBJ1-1	TGTGCCAGCAGCGTAGCGAGGAACACTGAAGCTTTCTTT	CASSVARNTEAFF
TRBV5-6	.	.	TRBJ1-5	TGTGCCAGCAGCTTGGGGGCCGGGTCCCAGGGTCAGCCCCAGCATTTT	CASSLGAGSQGQPQHF
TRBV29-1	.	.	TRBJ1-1	TGCAGCGTTGGGGCAAACACTGAAGCTTTCTTT	CSVGANTEAFF
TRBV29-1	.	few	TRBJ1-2	TGCAGCGATATAGGGATCGACTATGGCTACACCTTC	CSDIGIDYGYTF
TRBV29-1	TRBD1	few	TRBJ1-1	TGCAGCGCTGACAGGGGGAATGATGAAGCTTTCTTT	CSADRGNDEAFF
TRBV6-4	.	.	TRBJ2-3	TGTGCCAGCAACCAAGGTGGAGCAGATACGCAGTATTTT	CASNQGGADTQYF
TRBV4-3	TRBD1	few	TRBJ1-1	TGCGCCAGCAGCCAAGGCGTCACAGGGGGGAGAACTGAAGCTTTCTTT	CASSQGVTGGRTEAFF
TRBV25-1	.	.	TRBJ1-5	TGTGCCAGCAGTGAAGGTAGTCAGCCCCAGCATTTT	CASSEGSQPQHF
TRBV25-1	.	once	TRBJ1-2	TGTGCCAGCCTCAGCTGGGGTTCCGGCTACACCTTC	CASLSWGSGYTF
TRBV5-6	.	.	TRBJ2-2	TGTGCCAGCAGCTATGGGACACCCACCGGGGAGCTGTTTTTT	CASSYGTPTGELFF
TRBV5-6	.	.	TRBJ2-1	TGTGCCAGCAGCTTGGAGGGGGTTGAGCAGTTCTTC	CASSLEGVEQFF
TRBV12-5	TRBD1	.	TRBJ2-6	TGTGCTAGTGGTTCCCGGGACAGGGGGAACGGGGCCAACGTCCTGACTTTC	CASGSRDRGNGANVLTF
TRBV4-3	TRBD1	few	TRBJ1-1	TGCGCCAGCAGCCGATTACAGGGGGCTGGTGAAGCTTTCTTT	CASSRLQGAGEAFF
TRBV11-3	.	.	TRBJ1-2	TGTGCCAGCAGCTTAGTGGACCCCCAACCCGGCAGAAGGGGCTACACCTTC	CASSLVDPQPGRRGYTF
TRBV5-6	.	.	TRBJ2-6	TGTGCCAGCAGCCAGTCGCTTTCGGGAACCACAAGCGGGGCCAACGTCCTGACTTTC	CASSQSLSGTTSGANVLTF
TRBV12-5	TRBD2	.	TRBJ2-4	TGTGCTAGTGAAGCGGGGGGTGGCAACATTCAGTACTTC	CASEAGGGNIQYF
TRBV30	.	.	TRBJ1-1	TGTGCCTGGAGCGGAGAGAGGCCCGAAGCTTTCTTT	CAWSGERPEAFF
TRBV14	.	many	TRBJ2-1	TGTGCCAGCAGCCGGGCATCACACAATGAGCAGTTCTTC	CASSRASHNEQFF
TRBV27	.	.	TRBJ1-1	TGTGCCAGCTTCTTGAACACTGAAGCTTTCTTT	CASFLNTEAFF
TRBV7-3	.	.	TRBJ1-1	TGTGCCAGCAGCTTAAGCCCTGCGGCTGAAGCTTTCTTT	CASSLSPAAEAFF
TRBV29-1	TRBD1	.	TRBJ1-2	TGCAGCGTTGAAACAGGGGATCGTGGCTACACCTTC	CSVETGDRGYTF
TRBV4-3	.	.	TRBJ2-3	TGCGCCAGCAGCATGACAGCAGCAGATACGCAGTATTTT	CASSMTAADTQYF
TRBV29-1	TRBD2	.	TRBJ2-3	TGCAGCGTTGAAGTGGGAGGACTAGCGGAGACGCAGTATTTT	CSVEVGGLAETQYF
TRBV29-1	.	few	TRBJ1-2	TGCAGCGTCGCGGACAGTAACTATGGCTACACCTTC	CSVADSNYGYTF
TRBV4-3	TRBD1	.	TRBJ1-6	TGCGCCAGCAGCCAAGATGGAGACAGGGATTCACCCCTCCACTTT	CASSQDGDRDSPLHF
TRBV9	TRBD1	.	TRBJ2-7	TGTGCCAGCAGCCCCGGGACAGGGATCGAGCAGTACTTC	CASSPGTGIEQYF
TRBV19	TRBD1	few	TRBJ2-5	TGTGCCAGTAGTCTGGACAGGGAAGGTCAAGAGACCCAGTACTTC	CASSLDREGQETQYF
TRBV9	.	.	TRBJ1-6	TGTGCCAGCAGCGGAGGGGGGAATTCACCCCTCCACTTT	CASSGGGNSPLHF
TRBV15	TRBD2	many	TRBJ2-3	TGTGCCACCAGCAGAGACCGGGGGGGCACAGATACGCAGTATTTT	CATSRDRGGTDTQYF
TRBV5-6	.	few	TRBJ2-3	TGTGCCAGCACCAAGGTAGAGGATACGCAGTATTTT	CASTKVEDTQYF
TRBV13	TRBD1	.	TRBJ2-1	TGTGCCAGCAGGCCAGGGGGCGGGACTGGTGAGCAGTTCTTC	CASRPGGGTGEQFF
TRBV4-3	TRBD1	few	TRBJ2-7	TGCGCCAGCAGCCAGTCCGGGACAGGTAACTACGAGCAGTACTTC	CASSQSGTGNYEQYF
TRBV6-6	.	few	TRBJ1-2	TGTGCCAGCACCAACCTTGACTATGGCTACACCTTC	CASTNLDYGYTF